This passage covers 19 T cell receptor beta chains from one sample sequenced in a study of T cell responses to AZD1222 COVID-19 vaccine. Produced via immunoSEQ multiplex PCR; TCRdb's table is partial and in-frame only. The table has about 170,000 clones, roughly 90% seen once; the top ten hold more than 1.5%. The starting material was peripheral blood, obtained on day 0 of AZD1222 vaccination. The receptors originated from an adult in good health.

The rearrangement links TRBV7-2 to TRBJ2-2; D is perhaps TRBD2 (6 bases). V was shortened by 5 bases and J by 0 bases, with 13 bases between the two germline ends. The CDR3 covers 16 residues. Looked up from germline, CDR1 is SGHTA and CDR2 is FQGNSA. CDR3: CASSTRDFSNTGELFF. CDR3 nucleotide sequence: TGTGCCAGCAGCACCAGGGACTTTTCGAACACCGGGGAGCTGTTTTTT. Based on the CDR3 plus reference TRBV7-2 and TRBJ2-2, the full variable domain is GAGVSQSPSNKVTEKGKDVELRCDPISGHTALYWYRQSLGQGLEFLIYFQGNSAPDKSGLPSDRFSAERTGGSVSTLTIQRTQQEDSAVYLCASSTRDFSNTGELFFGEGSRLTVL.

This clone was found a few times. The same CDR3 arises from other DNA sequences in this sample as well. The rearrangement uses TRBV4-2 and TRBJ2-7, with D unclear. V was cut by 0 bases and J by 3 bases, with 6 bases left in between. Germline CDR1 LGHNA, CDR2 YNFKEQ. The length of the CDR3 is 13 residues. The CDR3 DNA reads TGTGCCAGCAGCCAAGATCTGGGCTACGAGCAGTACTTC. This sequence encodes CASSQDLGYEQYF.

V usage is TRBV3-1 (or the pseudogene TRBV3-2) and J usage is TRBJ2-2, with 7 bases lining up with TRBD1. CDR3 length: 15 residues. The germline CDR1 and CDR2 sequences are LGHDT and YNNKEL (reference sequence). V lost 8 bases, J lost 3 bases, and 9 bases stayed unmatched. CDR3 coding DNA: TGTGCCAGCTGTCTCGGGGACAGAGACACCGGGGAGCTGTTTTTT. Translation gives CASCLGDRDTGELFF.

The V call is TRBV5-6, the J call TRBJ2-7; D is unclear. CDR1 and CDR2 (germline): SGHDT, YYEEEE. This CDR3 contains 15 residues. The V end lost 4 bases, the J end lost 4 bases, and 18 bases lay between the germline ends. CDR3 nucleotide sequence: TGTGCCAGCAGCGGGTATGGGCGGCGACCTTACGAGCAGTACTTC. Amino acid sequence: CASSGYGRRPYEQYF.

The genes are TRBV2 and TRBJ1-5; D is ambiguous. With 5 bases removed from V and 3 bases from J, the gap between germline ends came to 14 bases. The germline CDR1 and CDR2 sequences are SNHLY and FYNNEI. The CDR3 sequence is 15 residues long. The CDR3 protein is CASSPMLGHNQPQHF. The CDR3 DNA reads as TGTGCCAGCAGTCCCATGTTGGGCCACAATCAGCCCCAGCATTTT.

The chain uses TRBV5-6 and TRBJ1-1, with 7 bases identical to TRBD1. Germline V gene data show CDR1 as SGHDT and CDR2 as YYEEEE. Germline trimming cut 5 bases from V and 1 base from J; bases unmatched to any gene: 8. The CDR3 has 15 residues. The CDR3 protein is CASRFLGTANTEAFF. For the CDR3, the DNA is TGTGCCAGCAGGTTCCTGGGGACAGCGAACACTGAAGCTTTCTTT.

The chain links TRBV5-8 to TRBJ2-5; 9 bases are shared with TRBD1. Germline CDR1 reads SGHTS; CDR2 reads YDEGEE. The CDR3 contains 16 residues. Germline trimming cut 5 bases from V and 5 bases from J; bases unmatched to any gene: 13. The CDR3 DNA reads TGTGCCAGCAGTCGCAGGACAGGGGTAATTGCCGAGACCCAGTACTTC. Its protein product is CASSRRTGVIAETQYF.

The chain uses TRBV27 and TRBJ2-7; 7 bases align to TRBD1. The germline CDR1 and CDR2 sequences are MNHEY and SMNVEV (reference sequence). This CDR3 has 17 residues. V trimming: 8 bases; J trimming: 1 base; junction bases outside the gene matches: 17. CDR3 residues: CASRKTGARPFSYEQYF. CDR3 DNA: TGTGCCAGCCGGAAAACAGGGGCGCGACCTTTTTCCTACGAGCAGTACTTC.

V usage is TRBV6-1 and J usage is TRBJ1-6; the D gene is possibly TRBD1 (6 bases). The V and J ends lost 3 bases and 8 bases respectively, with 8 bases between them. Germline V gene sequence: CDR1 MNHNS, CDR2 SASEGT. This CDR3 contains 13 residues. The CDR3 region has the DNA TGTGCCAGCAGTGATTCAGGGGATTCACCCCTCCACTTT. Translated, it gives CASSDSGDSPLHF.

This chain links TRBV5-1 with TRBJ2-7; 7 bases agree with TRBD1. The CDR3 spans 14 residues. The V segment lost 7 bases and the J segment 2 bases; nucleotides outside the gene matches: 9. The germline V gene has CDR1 SGHRS and CDR2 YFSETQ. CDR3 amino acids: CASRTGQPPYEQYF. The CDR3 coding sequence is TGCGCCAGCCGGACGGGACAGCCTCCCTACGAGCAGTACTTC.

The chain employs TRBV19 and TRBJ1-1; D is unclear. V lost 5 bases and J lost 7, with 17 bases in between. This CDR3 spans 14 amino acids. Germline CDR1 LNHDA, CDR2 SQIVND (reference sequence). CDR3 amino acids: CASSPLVLWGEAFF. The CDR3 DNA reads TGTGCCAGTAGTCCCTTGGTCCTATGGGGTGAAGCTTTCTTT.

This sequence joins TRBV2 and TRBJ1-2; D gene ambiguous. The CDR3 contains 13 residues. V lost 5 bases and J 6 bases, leaving 13 bases between the germline ends. Germline CDR1 and CDR2: SNHLY and FYNNEI. CDR3 amino acids: CASSSLPLNGYTF. The CDR3 nucleotides read TGTGCCAGCAGTTCACTTCCCCTGAATGGCTACACCTTC.

This sequence joins TRBV5-1 and TRBJ1-3; 8 nucleotides match TRBD1. The V gene end was trimmed by 4 bases and the J gene end by 4 bases; junction bases not matched to a gene: 7. The germline V gene has CDR1 SGHRS and CDR2 YFSETQ. The CDR3 runs to 15 residues. The CDR3 DNA follows: TGCGCCAGCAGCACAAGGACAGGGAGCGGAAACACCATATATTTT. Its protein product is CASSTRTGSGNTIYF.

The rearrangement uses TRBV2 and TRBJ1-2, with a possible D match to TRBD1 (5 bases). This CDR3 has 15 residues. Germline assignment: CDR1 SNHLY and CDR2 FYNNEI. Trimming cost V 4 bases and J 4 bases, with 16 bases left between them. CDR3 DNA sequence: TGTGCCAGCAGTGTTTCCTTCAGGGTAGGCTATGGCTACACCTTC. Its protein is CASSVSFRVGYGYTF.

This chain links TRBV4-1 with TRBJ1-1; TRBD1 agrees at 8 bases. CDR3 length: 16 residues. Germline CDR1 and CDR2: MGHRA and YSYEKL. V was clipped by 2 bases and J by 5 bases; unmatched bases: 10. In nucleotides, the CDR3 is TGCGCCAGCAGCCAACCCAGGGGGCGGTTGGAAACTGAAGCTTTCTTT. This encodes CASSQPRGRLETEAFF.

V gene TRBV7-9 combines with J gene TRBJ2-7; D is uncertain. The CDR3 runs to 11 residues. With 6 bases removed from V and 7 bases from J, the gap between germline ends came to 10 bases. The germline V gene encodes CDR1 SEHNR and CDR2 FQNEAQ (reference sequence). The CDR3 sequence: CASSYAREQYF. CDR3 coding DNA: TGTGCCAGCAGTTATGCGCGGGAGCAGTACTTC.

The chain couples TRBV7-8 to TRBJ1-1; D gene uncertain. The germline V and J ends were trimmed by 2 bases and 1 base, with 5 bases remaining between them. The germline gives CDR1 SGHVS, CDR2 FQNEAQ. This CDR3 is 13 amino acids long. Here the CDR3 reads CASSLLRNTEAFF. CDR3 nucleotide sequence: TGTGCCAGCAGCTTACTGAGGAACACTGAAGCTTTCTTT.

Written as DNA, the CDR3 is TGTGCCAGCCAAATGACAGGGCGTGGCACCGGGGAGCTGTTTTTT. Its protein is CASQMTGRGTGELFF. The chain couples TRBV2 to TRBJ2-2; 7 nucleotides align to TRBD1. This CDR3 is built from 15 residues. Germline CDR1 SNHLY, CDR2 FYNNEI. V trimming: 8 bases; J trimming: 4 bases; junction bases outside the gene matches: 10.

V and J are TRBV21-1 and TRBJ1-6. TRBV21-1 is flagged as a pseudogene. The CDR3 contains 15 residues. The DNA of the CDR3 is TGTGCCAGCAGCAAGAACGGCGGAAAAAATTCACCCCTCCACTTT. It encodes CASSKNGGKNSPLHF.